These 22 T cell receptor beta chains originate from one sample sequenced in a study of post-analysis software for immune sequencing data. General study points: Elevated frequency relative to controls characterized 4 or 5 TRBV segments in patients, TRBV5-6, TRBV5-1 and TRBV20-1 among them.

These TCRs' antigens remain unknown. The library was made from cDNA and included unique molecular identifiers. TCRdb called the PCR reads again in MiXCR, with one record for every CDR3 protein. The sample carries hundreds of thousands of distinct CDR3 sequences, around 40% recorded once. Material for sequencing was blood. The receptors shown here come from a girl aged 10 to 17 with multiple sclerosis.

The chain carries TRBV18 and TRBJ2-3, with a tentative D call TRBD1 (7 bases). This CDR3 is built from 16 residues. V was trimmed by 3 bases and J by 5 bases, leaving 18 bases between them. Germline V gives CDR1 KGHSH, CDR2 LQKENI. The CDR3 here is CASSPTGRRGGDTQYF. The CDR3 region has the DNA TGTGCCAGCTCACCGACAGGGAGGAGAGGAGGAGATACGCAGTATTTT.

The rearrangement uses TRBV20-1 and TRBJ2-7; D perhaps matches TRBD2 (6 bases). Judging by the DNA end, TRBJ2-5 fits better; the J call may be wrong. The CDR3 loop spans 14 amino acids. Germline CDR1 and CDR2: DFQATT and SNEGSKA (reference sequence). The DNA for the CDR3 is TGCAGTGCTCGACCGGGAGTCGGAGGAGGGACCCAGTACTTC. This translates into CSARPGVGGGTQYF.

The chain has TRBV7-2 and TRBJ2-1, with D unclear. The CDR3 runs to 13 residues. CDR1 and CDR2 (germline): SGHTA, FQGNSA. Trimming stripped 4 bases from V and 6 bases from J, with 10 bases between. CDR3 region: CASSSPVLNEQFF. The CDR3 region has the DNA TGTGCCAGCAGCTCCCCCGTACTCAATGAGCAGTTCTTC.

This clonotype was observed a handful of times. The chain recombines TRBV4-3 with TRBJ2-7; TRBD2 matches 12 bases. This CDR3 region has 15 residues. Per the germline V gene, CDR1 is LGHNA and CDR2 is YSLEER. V was pared by 2 bases and J by 6 bases, with 5 bases of the junction left unmatched. The CDR3: CASSQRTSGIAEQYF. The DNA of the CDR3 is TGCGCCAGCAGCCAACGGACTAGCGGGATTGCCGAGCAGTACTTC.

The V call is TRBV28, the J call TRBJ2-3; TRBD2 matches at 10 bases. Germline loops: CDR1 MDHEN, CDR2 SYDVKM. V dropped 2 bases and J dropped 4; count of bases not matched to a gene: 6. The CDR3 has 16 residues. For the CDR3, the DNA is TGTGCCAGCAGTTTACCTAGCGGGAGTCTGGCAGATACGCAGTATTTT. Amino acids: CASSLPSGSLADTQYF.

A few counts support this clonotype. V and J are TRBV7-2 and TRBJ2-1; 9 nucleotides agree with TRBD1. The germline V gene encodes CDR1 SGHTA and CDR2 FQGNSA. The CDR3 has 15 amino acids. V shed 6 bases and J 8 bases; nucleotides not matched to a gene: 11. The CDR3 DNA sequence: TGTGCCAGCAGGAGGACCGGGACAGGGTGGGATGAGCAGTTCTTC. Translation gives CASRRTGTGWDEQFF.

With respect to this clonotype: A much bigger clone sits one base away, suggesting this may be a read error. The chain is built from TRBV4-1 and TRBJ2-3; D gene unclear. Trimming took 1 base from V and 5 from J, leaving 16 bases between them. Germline lookup yields CDR1 MGHRA and CDR2 YSYEKL. CDR3 size: 16 residues. The CDR3 protein is CASSQVLGPKGDTQYF. As DNA, the CDR3 is TGCGCCAGCAGCCAAGTCCTAGGTCCCAAAGGAGATACGCAGTATTTT.

A few counts support this clonotype. The chain employs TRBV20-1 and TRBJ1-2; 8 bases match TRBD1. V dropped 0 bases and J dropped 6; count of bases not matched to a gene: 9. The CDR3 loop spans 15 amino acids. The germline gives CDR1 DFQATT, CDR2 SNEGSKA (reference sequence). CDR3 protein: CSARDSTGGYNGYTF. The CDR3 nucleotides are TGCAGTGCTAGAGATTCAACAGGGGGGTACAATGGCTACACCTTC.

V and J are TRBV7-3 and TRBJ2-1; 9 bases are shared with TRBD1. Germline V gene lookup returns CDR1 SGHTA and CDR2 FQGTGA. After removal of 1 base from V and 3 bases from J, the junction contained 1 base not matched to a gene. The CDR3 length is 15 residues. CDR3 sequence: CASSLMGQGYNEQFF. CDR3 coding DNA: TGTGCCAGCAGCTTAATGGGACAGGGCTACAATGAGCAGTTCTTC.

The chain uses TRBV27 and TRBJ2-7; D possibly corresponds to TRBD2 (6 bases). Trimming removed 1 base from V and 2 bases from J, with 21 bases in between. CDR3 size: 18 residues. In germline, CDR1 is MNHEY, CDR2 SMNVEV (reference sequence). The CDR3 DNA follows: TGTGCCAGCAGTTTATATGTTGGGGAGGTATTTACCCCCTACGAGCAGTACTTC. Protein sequence: CASSLYVGEVFTPYEQYF.

This clonotype was detected a few times. The chain uses TRBV13 and TRBJ2-7; TRBD1 might be the D (5 bases). This CDR3 has 15 amino acids. V gave up 5 bases and J gave up 1 base, with 15 bases separating them. Per germline, CDR1 PRHDT and CDR2 FYEKMQ (reference sequence). This CDR3 reads CASSPGRVGSYEQYF. In DNA form, the CDR3 reads TGTGCCAGCAGCCCGGGCAGGGTGGGTTCCTACGAGCAGTACTTC.

The chain recombines TRBV6-1 with TRBJ2-3; D call uncertain. The CDR3 covers 16 residues. Trimming left V 2 bases short and J 0 bases short, with 12 bases between. Germline-derived CDR1 and CDR2 are MNHNS and SASEGT. The CDR3: CASSESRSSSTDTQYF. CDR3 bases: TGTGCCAGCAGTGAATCGAGGAGTTCTAGCACAGATACGCAGTATTTT.

The chain links TRBV29-1 to TRBJ2-7; D remains unclear. The CDR3 has 12 residues. The V gene lost 4 bases and the J gene lost 7 bases, with 14 bases spanning the gap. Germline CDR1 SQVTM, CDR2 ANQGSEA. CDR3 amino acids: CSVGVTWFEQYF. As DNA, the CDR3 is TGCAGCGTTGGAGTTACTTGGTTTGAGCAGTACTTC.

V is TRBV7-2 and J is TRBJ2-3; 11 nucleotides line up with TRBD2. This CDR3 is 15 amino acids long. CDR1 and CDR2 from the germline V gene are SGHTA and FQGNSA. Losses at the gene ends were 6 bases for V and 3 bases for J; bases not matched to a gene: 5. CDR3 residues: CASRGGLAVTDTQYF. The CDR3 nucleotides read TGTGCCAGCAGGGGGGGACTAGCGGTTACAGATACGCAGTATTTT.

The chain employs TRBV7-8 and TRBJ1-2; a possible D gene is TRBD1 (6 bases). V gave up 1 base and J gave up 7 bases, with 13 bases separating them. Germline V lookup: CDR1 SGHVS, CDR2 FQNEAQ. This CDR3 comprises 14 residues. The CDR3 coding sequence is TGTGCCAGCAGCTTAGAGCCGGGGGCGTTTGGCTACACCTTC. Translation: CASSLEPGAFGYTF. Full variable domain (outside the CDR3, taken from reference TRBV7-8 and TRBJ1-2): GAGVSQSPRYKVAKRGQDVALRCDPISGHVSLFWYQQALGQGPEFLTYFQNEAQLDKSGLPSDRFFAERPEGSVSTLKIQRTQQEDSAVYLCASSLEPGAFGYTFGSGTRLTVV.

This clonotype was counted a few times. The genes are TRBV28 and TRBJ1-1; no clear D. This CDR3 region has 15 residues. CDR1 is MDHEN and CDR2 is SYDVKM in the germline V gene. Trimming stripped 7 bases from V and 3 bases from J, with 18 bases between. This CDR3 reads CASTLLTGLDTEAFF. In DNA, the CDR3 is TGTGCCAGCACCCTATTAACCGGGTTGGACACTGAAGCTTTCTTT.

V and J are TRBV20-1 and TRBJ2-7, with 11 bases aligning to TRBD2. Germline loops: CDR1 DFQATT, CDR2 SNEGSKA (reference sequence). V lost 2 bases, J lost 7 bases, and 7 bases stayed unmatched. This CDR3 is 14 amino acids long. The CDR3 spells CSARLLAGAEEQYF. CDR3 in DNA: TGCAGTGCTAGACTACTAGCGGGAGCGGAGGAGCAGTACTTC.

The rearrangement uses TRBV7-8 and TRBJ2-1, with TRBD2 matching 12 bases. CDR3 length equals 16 residues. V shed 5 bases and J 6 bases; nucleotides not matched to a gene: 8. Germline V gives CDR1 SGHVS, CDR2 FQNEAQ. DNA for the CDR3: TGTGCCAGCAGCACGCGGACTAGCGGGATTGGCAATGAGCAGTTCTTC. Translation gives CASSTRTSGIGNEQFF.

This clonotype has only a few counts. The CDR3 loop is CSARDSSSYNEQFF. The CDR3 nucleotides read TGCAGTGCTAGAGACTCGAGCTCCTACAATGAGCAGTTCTTC. The rearrangement links TRBV20-1 to TRBJ2-1; D call uncertain. Trimming pared 0 bases from V and 0 bases from J, leaving 6 bases between. Germline V CDR1 and CDR2: DFQATT, SNEGSKA (reference sequence). This CDR3 has 14 amino acids.

This clonotype was counted once. The gene calls are TRBV20-1 and TRBJ2-3, with TRBD2 matching 9 bases. The CDR3 is 16 amino acids. In germline, CDR1 is DFQATT, CDR2 SNEGSKA (reference sequence). V shed 1 base and J 4 bases; nucleotides not matched to a gene: 9. CDR3 sequence: CSARAPGKRGADTQYF. The DNA for the CDR3 is TGCAGTGCTAGAGCCCCCGGGAAGCGGGGGGCAGATACGCAGTATTTT.

The CDR3 loop reads CASSLTTSSLSYNEQFF. CDR3 bases: TGTGCCAGCAGTTTAACGACTAGCAGCCTGTCATACAATGAGCAGTTCTTC. The chain combines TRBV12-3 or TRBV12-4 with TRBJ2-1; 7 nucleotides match TRBD2. With 2 bases clipped from V and 4 bases from J, the junction kept 11 bases outside the gene matches. CDR3 size: 17 residues.

The rearrangement joins TRBV6-5 to TRBJ1-1, with unresolved D. The CDR3 extends over 15 amino acids. V dropped 6 bases and J dropped 1 base, with 15 bases sitting between them. Germline V CDR1 and CDR2: MNHEY, SVGAGI. CDR3 DNA: TGTGCCAGCAGGGCGAACTATAGCCCGAACACTGAAGCTTTCTTT. Translating gives CASRANYSPNTEAFF.